The sequence of this T cell receptor beta chain was determined in a study of T cell changes during pregnancy in multiple sclerosis. This table comes from immunoSEQ multiplex PCR, and its TCRdb copy is limited to in-frame clones, with some not included. This table has about 80,000 clones, over 85% appearing once. The starting material was CD4+ T cells from peripheral blood mononuclear cells, obtained before pregnancy. The receptor was derived from a female donor with multiple sclerosis, enrolled in a pregnancy study.

The CDR3 coding sequence is TGCAGCGTTAAGGGGGCGGATACGCAGTATTTT. It translates to CSVKGADTQYF. V and J are TRBV29-1 and TRBJ2-3; 7 bases match TRBD1. CDR1 SQVTM and CDR2 ANQGSEA come from the germline V gene. The CDR3 loop spans 11 amino acids. V gave up 5 bases and J gave up 6 bases; unmatched junction bases: 2.